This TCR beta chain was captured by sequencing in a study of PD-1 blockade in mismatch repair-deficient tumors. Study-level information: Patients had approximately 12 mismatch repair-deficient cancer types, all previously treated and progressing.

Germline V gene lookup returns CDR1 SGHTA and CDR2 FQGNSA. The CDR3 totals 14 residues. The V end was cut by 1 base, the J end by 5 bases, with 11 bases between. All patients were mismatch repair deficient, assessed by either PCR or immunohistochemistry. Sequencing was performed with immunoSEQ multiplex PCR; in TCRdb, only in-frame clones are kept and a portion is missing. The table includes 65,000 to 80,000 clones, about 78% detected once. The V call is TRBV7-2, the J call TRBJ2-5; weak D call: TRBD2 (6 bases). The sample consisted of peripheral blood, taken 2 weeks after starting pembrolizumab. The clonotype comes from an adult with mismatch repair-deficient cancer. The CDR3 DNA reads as TGTGCCAGCAGCTTAGGACCGGGAGTGGAGACCCAGTACTTC. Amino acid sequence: CASSLGPGVETQYF.